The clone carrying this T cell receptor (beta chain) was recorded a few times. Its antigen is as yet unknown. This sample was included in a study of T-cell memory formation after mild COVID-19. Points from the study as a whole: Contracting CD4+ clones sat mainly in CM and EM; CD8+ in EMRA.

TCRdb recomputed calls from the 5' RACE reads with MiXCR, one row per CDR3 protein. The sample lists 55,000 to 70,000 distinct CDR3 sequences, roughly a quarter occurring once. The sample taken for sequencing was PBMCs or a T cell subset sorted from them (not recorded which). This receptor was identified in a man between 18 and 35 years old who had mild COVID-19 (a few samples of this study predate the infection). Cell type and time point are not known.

The CDR3 sequence is CASSVGSPGTTEAFF. The CDR3 nucleotides are TGTGCCAGCAGCGTAGGCAGCCCAGGGACCACTGAAGCTTTCTTT. The rearrangement links TRBV9 to TRBJ1-1, with a tentative D call TRBD1 (5 bases). Trimming took 0 bases from V and 4 from J, leaving 13 bases between them. Germline CDR1 and CDR2: SGDLS and YYNGEE. The CDR3 length is 15 residues.